Each of the 7 T cell receptor beta chains below was sequenced from the same sample in a study of cytomegalovirus exposure and HLA in healthy donors. 60 Vbeta and 13 Jbeta primers were used in PCR. TCRdb's copy holds only in-frame clones and misses some; the assay was immunoSEQ multiplex PCR. The profile covers approximately 110,000 clones, with about three quarters appearing a single time and 0.9% to 1.2% taken by the ten largest. The source material was PBMCs. The receptors shown here come from a woman in her thirties in good health and CMV-seronegative.

V usage is TRBV7-6 and J usage is TRBJ2-7; 8 nucleotides match TRBD2. In germline, CDR1 is SGHVS, CDR2 FNYEAQ. The CDR3 consists of 13 residues. V shed 5 bases, J shed 6 bases, and the junction held 6 bases outside the gene matches. CDR3 amino acids: CASSGAGVIEQYF. The CDR3 DNA is TGTGCCAGCAGCGGAGCGGGAGTTATCGAGCAGTACTTC.

The CDR3 here is CASIPGTVNYEQYF. DNA of the CDR3: TGTGCCAGCATCCCCGGGACAGTGAACTACGAGCAGTACTTC. The chain is built from TRBV2 and TRBJ2-5; the match to TRBD1 covers 7 bases. The DNA end is more similar to TRBJ2-7, so the J call may be wrong. Germline V gene sequence: CDR1 SNHLY, CDR2 FYNNEI. The CDR3 loop spans 14 amino acids.

This clone was seen just once. The rearrangement joins TRBV19 to TRBJ1-2, with 7 bases fitting TRBD1. The germline V gene has CDR1 LNHDA and CDR2 SQIVND (reference sequence). This CDR3 contains 16 residues. V dropped 7 bases and J dropped 0; count of bases not matched to a gene: 11. CDR3 DNA: TGTGCCAGTACCCCTCACCCGGGACAGACTAACTATGGCTACACCTTC. This codes for CASTPHPGQTNYGYTF.

The J gene is TRBJ2-2, the V gene TRBV15, with D perhaps TRBD1 (5 bases). V shed 3 bases and J shed 2 bases, with 13 bases lying between them. The CDR3 consists of 16 residues. Germline CDR1 reads LNHNV; CDR2 reads YYDKDF (reference sequence). As DNA, the CDR3 is TGTGCCACCAGCAGGGGGCCGGTTGGAAACACCGGGGAGCTGTTTTTT. Translating gives CATSRGPVGNTGELFF.

The chain couples TRBV11-3 to TRBJ2-7; no definite D call. The CDR3 consists of 11 residues. V lost 1 base, J lost 7 bases, and 5 bases lay in between. The germline V gene encodes CDR1 SGHNT and CDR2 YENEEA. The CDR3 loop is CASSLGREQYF. The CDR3 DNA reads TGTGCCAGCAGCTTAGGCAGGGAGCAGTACTTC.

CDR3 DNA sequence: TGTGCCAGCAGCCTGGGTCGGGGGAACGCTGGAAACACCATATATTTT. Its protein is CASSLGRGNAGNTIYF. This chain joins TRBV7-3 and TRBJ1-3; possibly TRBD1 for D (5 bases). CDR3 size: 16 residues. Germline CDR1 is SGHTA and CDR2 is FQGTGA. Between the trimmed V and J ends, which lost 5 bases and 2 bases, there was a span of 16 bases.

The chain joins TRBV7-9 to TRBJ2-7; D perhaps matches TRBD2 (6 bases). Germline-derived CDR1 and CDR2 are SEHNR and FQNEAQ (reference sequence). V lost 2 bases, J lost 1 base, and 18 bases lay in between. This CDR3 region has 17 residues. The CDR3 DNA reads as TGTGCCAGCAGCTTATTTACCGCACGGGACTCTTCCTACGAGCAGTACTTC. It yields the protein CASSLFTARDSSYEQYF. Together with reference TRBV7-9 and TRBJ2-7, the CDR3 gives the full variable domain: DTGVSQNPRHKITKRGQNVTFRCDPISEHNRLYWYRQTLGQGPEFLTYFQNEAQLEKSRLLSDRFSAERPKGSFSTLEIQRTEQGDSAMYLCASSLFTARDSSYEQYFGPGTRLTVT.